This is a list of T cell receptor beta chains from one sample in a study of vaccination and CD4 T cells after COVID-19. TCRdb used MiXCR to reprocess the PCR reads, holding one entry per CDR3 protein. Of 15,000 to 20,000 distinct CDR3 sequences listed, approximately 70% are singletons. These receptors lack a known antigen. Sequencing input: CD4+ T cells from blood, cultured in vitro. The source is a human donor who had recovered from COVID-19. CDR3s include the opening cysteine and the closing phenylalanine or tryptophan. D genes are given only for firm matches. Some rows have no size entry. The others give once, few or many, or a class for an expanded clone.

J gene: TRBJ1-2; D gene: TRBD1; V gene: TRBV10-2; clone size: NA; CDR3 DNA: TGCGCCAGCGGGACAGGGAACTATGGCTACACCTTC; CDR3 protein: CASGTGNYGYTF
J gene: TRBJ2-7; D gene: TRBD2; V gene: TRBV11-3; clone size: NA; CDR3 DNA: TGTGCCAGCACCTCCTCCCCGACTAGCGTACTCGGCGAGCAGTACTTC; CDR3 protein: CASTSSPTSVLGEQYF
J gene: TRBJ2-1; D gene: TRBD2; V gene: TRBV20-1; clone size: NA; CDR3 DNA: TGCAGTGCTTCAAAGCCGGGACTAGCAAGGAATGAGCAGTTCTTC; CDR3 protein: CSASKPGLARNEQFF
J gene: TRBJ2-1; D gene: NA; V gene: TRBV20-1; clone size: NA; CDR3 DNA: TGCAGTGCTAGCGGAATCTCCTACAATGAGCAGTTCTTC; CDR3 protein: CSASGISYNEQFF
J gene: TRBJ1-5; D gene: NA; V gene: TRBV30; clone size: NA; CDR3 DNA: TGTGCCGTCGGGAATCAGCCCCAGCATTTT; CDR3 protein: CAVGNQPQHF
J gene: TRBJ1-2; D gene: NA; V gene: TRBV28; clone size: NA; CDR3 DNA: TGTGCCAGCTGGAACAGGGCACGAAACTATGGCTACACCTTC; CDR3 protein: CASWNRARNYGYTF
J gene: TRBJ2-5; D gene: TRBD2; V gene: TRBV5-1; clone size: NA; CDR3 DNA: TGCGCCAGCAGCTTGGCCCCTCTAGCGGGTCAAGAGACCCAGTACTTC; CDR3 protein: CASSLAPLAGQETQYF
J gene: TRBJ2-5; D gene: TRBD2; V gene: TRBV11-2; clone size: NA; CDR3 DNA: TGTGCCAGCAGCGTAGATCTAGCGGGGAGTAAGACCCAGTACTTC; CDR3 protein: CASSVDLAGSKTQYF
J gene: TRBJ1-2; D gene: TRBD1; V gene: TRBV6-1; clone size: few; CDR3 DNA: TGTGCCAGCATCCCCCTGCGGCAGGGGGACTATGGCTACACCTTC; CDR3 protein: CASIPLRQGDYGYTF
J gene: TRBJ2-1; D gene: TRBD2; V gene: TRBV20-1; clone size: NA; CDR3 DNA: TGCAGTGCTTTCACGACTAGCGGCTACAATGAGCAGTTCTTC; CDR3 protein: CSAFTTSGYNEQFF
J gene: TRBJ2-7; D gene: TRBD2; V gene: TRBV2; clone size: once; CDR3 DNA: TGTGCCAGCAGCCTGGGACTAGCGGGTGGAGGGATGGAGCAGTACTTC; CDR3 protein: CASSLGLAGGGMEQYF
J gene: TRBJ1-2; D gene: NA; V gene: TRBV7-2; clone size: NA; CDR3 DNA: TGTGCCAGCAGCTTAGATCAGGGTTTGGGCTACACCTTC; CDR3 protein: CASSLDQGLGYTF
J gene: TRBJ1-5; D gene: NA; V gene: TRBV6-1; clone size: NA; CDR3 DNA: TGTGCCAGCCGGGGACGGGACAATCAGCCCCAGCATTTT; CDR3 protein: CASRGRDNQPQHF
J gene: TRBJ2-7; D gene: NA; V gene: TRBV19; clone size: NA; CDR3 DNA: TGTGCCAGTAGTATAAGCGGCTACACATACGAGCAGTACTTC; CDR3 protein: CASSISGYTYEQYF
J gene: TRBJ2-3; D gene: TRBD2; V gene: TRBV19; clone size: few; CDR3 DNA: TGTGCCAGTACCAGGACTAGCGGGGGGAGGGATACGCAGTATTTT; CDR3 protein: CASTRTSGGRDTQYF
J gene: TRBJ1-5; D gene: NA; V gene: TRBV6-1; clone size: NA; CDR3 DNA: TGTGCCAGCAGGGGGCGTCGGGCGGGAACGAATCAGCCCCAGCATTTT; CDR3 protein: CASRGRRAGTNQPQHF
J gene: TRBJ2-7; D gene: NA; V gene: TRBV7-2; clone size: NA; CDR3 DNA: TGTGCCAGCAGCCGACACGGGACCGCCTACGAGCAGTACTTC; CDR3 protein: CASSRHGTAYEQYF
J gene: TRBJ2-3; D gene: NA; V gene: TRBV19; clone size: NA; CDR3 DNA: TGTGCCAGTAGTATCCCCGGTACGCAGTATTTT; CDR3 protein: CASSIPGTQYF
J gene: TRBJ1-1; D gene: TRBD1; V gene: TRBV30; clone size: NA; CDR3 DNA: TGTGCCTGGTTCCCGACAGGGTCCACTGAAGCTTTCTTT; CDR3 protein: CAWFPTGSTEAFF
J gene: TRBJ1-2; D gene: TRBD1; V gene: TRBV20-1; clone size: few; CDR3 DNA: TGCAGTGCTAGATCACAGGGGAGTCATGGCTACACCTTC; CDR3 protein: CSARSQGSHGYTF